This T cell receptor (beta chain) comes out of a study of blood T cell repertoires in COVID-19. Whole-study context: From T cells, B-cell-depleted T cells, or PBMCs came the material, which was cDNA or gDNA.

Authors' data handling: Counts of nucleated cells, estimated from reference gene primer amplification, were obtained. This table comes from immunoSEQ multiplex PCR, and its TCRdb copy is limited to in-frame clones, with some not included. Clone size and V and J calls were adopted from that table, with D and trimming inferred from the DNA. The sample includes 250,000 to 350,000 clones, 75% to 90% of them seen just once. The CDR3 loop spans 16 amino acids. V dropped 3 bases and J dropped 2 bases, with 16 bases sitting between them. CDR1 is MDHEN and CDR2 is SYDVKM in the germline V gene. The chain employs TRBV28 and TRBJ1-2; D call uncertain. Sequenced: peripheral blood. The receptor was isolated from a woman between 55 and 75 years old with acute or convalescent COVID-19. For the CDR3, the DNA is TGTGCCAGCAGTTTTCCTAGGGAGAGGCCCAACTATGGCTACACCTTC. Its protein is CASSFPRERPNYGYTF.